This section outlines one T cell receptor (beta chain) sequence together with its context. Time point in this sample: naive CD8 control sorted from an acute-time-point sample. Montreal Hepatitis C Cohort donors who inject drugs were seen every 3 months. Cells were stained for CD3, CD8 and CD45RO, excluding dead cells. The repertoire was sequenced with immunoSEQ multiplex PCR; TCRdb's copy has only in-frame clones and lacks some. The table records 38,000 or so clones, roughly 89% of them present only once. The sample comes from a study of CD8 T cells in acute hepatitis C reinfection. At the level of the study: Sequences come from NS3-1073-specific CD8+ T cells, during acute infection and after clearance.

Deletions cut 0 bases from V and 9 bases from J, with 13 bases between. Germline V gene lookup returns CDR1 SGHRS and CDR2 YFSETQ. This CDR3 comprises 14 residues. This rearrangement joins TRBV5-1 to TRBJ2-1; D is perhaps TRBD2 (6 bases). The specimen sequenced was naive CD8+ T cells from PBMCs. The sequence was collected from a man younger than 40 with chronic hepatitis C. In DNA, the CDR3 is TGCGCCAGCAGCTTGGACGGGAGTCCGACTGAGCAGTTCTTC. This translates into CASSLDGSPTEQFF.